Each of the 32 T cell receptor beta chains below was sequenced from the same sample in a study of CD8 T cells in ankylosing spondylitis (dated by TCRdb to the late 2010s). What the research found in general, with its limitations: Blood from ankylosing spondylitis patients appeared to be characterized by a TCR beta motif composed of about 8 highly homologous amino acid variants.

No cognate antigen is known for these TCRs. The library came from 5' RACE. Instrument used: Illumina HiSeq 2500. Clones were called with MiXCR by TCRdb after fastp trimmed the public reads at Q25, and only in-frame beta chains were retained. Duplicate CDR3 protein sequences are folded into a single record with the most common DNA and genes. Recorded for this sample are around 770,000 distinct CDR3 sequences; about 10% of them occurred a single time. In total, the top ten clones hold just over 0.5% of the sample. Sequencing was carried out using blood, either unsorted or a sorted T cell fraction (not recorded which). Receptor source: a male donor with ankylosing spondylitis.

The CDR3: CASSTTRADIQYF. CDR3 coding DNA: TGTGCCAGCAGTACCACACGGGCGGACATTCAGTACTTC. This sequence joins TRBV6-1 and TRBJ2-4, with unresolved D. Germline V lookup: CDR1 MNHNS, CDR2 SASEGT. This CDR3 comprises 13 residues. Trimming took off 5 bases at V and 8 bases at J, with 13 bases between the two ends.

This clonotype has only a few counts. V and J are TRBV27 and TRBJ2-3; 8 bases agree with TRBD1. Germline CDR1 reads MNHEY; CDR2 reads SMNVEV (reference sequence). This CDR3 has 16 amino acids. V trimming: 4 bases; J trimming: 4 bases; junction bases outside the gene matches: 10. CDR3 coding DNA: TGTGCCAGCAGTTCGATAAGGGCAGGGGGCCCAGATACGCAGTATTTT. Its protein product is CASSSIRAGGPDTQYF.

This clonotype turned up a few times. V usage is TRBV11-2 and J usage is TRBJ1-4; D remains ambiguous. V lost 5 bases, J lost 0 bases, and 10 bases lay in between. This CDR3 has 15 residues. Germline V lookup: CDR1 SGHAT, CDR2 FQNNGV. CDR3 bases: TGTGCCAGCAGCCCCACCCTTGCAACTAATGAAAAACTGTTTTTT. Translation: CASSPTLATNEKLFF.

This clonotype was detected a few times. V and J are TRBV25-1 and TRBJ2-5; 9 nucleotides line up with TRBD1. CDR3 length: 15 residues. The germline V gene encodes CDR1 MGHDK and CDR2 SYGVNS. The junction had 5 bases not matched to a gene; V was cut back by 1 base and J by 5 bases. For the CDR3, the DNA is TGTGCCAGCAGTGAATCCACAGGGGGCTGGGAGACCCAGTACTTC. Protein product: CASSESTGGWETQYF.

This clonotype was recorded a few times. DNA for the CDR3: TGTGCCAGCAGGAGAGGATGGGGGCCCGAGCAGTACTTC. Encoded protein: CASRRGWGPEQYF. The V call is TRBV7-2, the J call TRBJ2-7, with a possible D match to TRBD1 (6 bases). Trimming pared 6 bases from V and 6 bases from J, leaving 15 bases between. CDR3 length: 13 amino acids. The germline CDR1 and CDR2 sequences are SGHTA and FQGNSA.

The genes are TRBV7-2 and TRBJ2-1; no clear D. Germline loops: CDR1 SGHTA, CDR2 FQGNSA. This CDR3 spans 16 amino acids. The V and J ends lost 1 base and 9 bases respectively, with 19 bases between them. CDR3 in DNA: TGTGCCAGCAGCTTAGATTGGGTCCCCGGCTCCGGTGAGCAGTTCTTC. It is translated as CASSLDWVPGSGEQFF.

The chain carries TRBV20-1 and TRBJ2-7, with D possibly matching TRBD2 (5 bases). Germline CDR1 DFQATT, CDR2 SNEGSKA (reference sequence). CDR3 length equals 14 residues. Trimming left V 0 bases short and J 2 bases short, with 11 bases between. CDR3 nucleotides: TGCAGTGCTAGAGATCGAGCGGTAACCTACGAGCAGTACTTC. Translated, it gives CSARDRAVTYEQYF.

The gene calls are TRBV29-1 and TRBJ1-1; 7 bases are a match to TRBD1. The CDR3 loop spans 12 amino acids. Germline CDR1 reads SQVTM; CDR2 reads ANQGSEA. Losses at the gene ends were 7 bases for V and 6 bases for J; bases not matched to a gene: 8. The CDR3 coding sequence is TGCAGCGCCTCAGGGGGAAGCGCTGAAGCTTTCTTT. Translated, it gives CSASGGSAEAFF.

The chain has TRBV20-1 and TRBJ1-1; possible D gene TRBD1, 5 bases. The germline V and J ends were trimmed by 3 bases and 3 bases, with 14 bases remaining between them. The CDR3 is 14 residues long. The germline V gene has CDR1 DFQATT and CDR2 SNEGSKA (reference sequence). CDR3 residues: CSARVAAGDTEAFF. As DNA, the CDR3 is TGCAGTGCTAGGGTAGCGGCGGGGGACACTGAAGCTTTCTTT.

This clonotype was found many times. The chain uses TRBV7-3 and TRBJ1-1, with TRBD1 matching 7 bases. The germline gives CDR1 SGHTA, CDR2 FQGTGA. The CDR3 is 13 amino acids. J gave up 4 bases and V 3 bases, and 2 bases lay outside the gene matches. The CDR3: CASSLGTVTEAFF. The CDR3 nucleotides are TGTGCCAGCAGCTTGGGGACAGTCACTGAAGCTTTCTTT.

This clonotype was seen ten or more times. V gene TRBV10-2 combines with J gene TRBJ2-7; 8 nucleotides match TRBD1. With V trimmed by 10 bases and J by 4 bases, 12 bases remained unmatched. From germline, CDR1 is WSHSY and CDR2 SAAADI. This CDR3 contains 14 residues. CDR3 sequence (DNA): TGCGCCACCCGGCCCCGGACAGGGTTGTACGAGCAGTACTTC. Translating gives CATRPRTGLYEQYF.

The CDR3 sequence is CATSRSGTSGSIDTQYF. CDR3 nucleotides: TGTGCCACCAGCAGATCAGGGACTAGCGGGAGTATAGATACGCAGTATTTT. V and J are TRBV15 and TRBJ2-3, with 14 positions matching TRBD2. J was trimmed by 5 bases and V by 2 bases; bases with no gene match: 6. Germline V gives CDR1 LNHNV, CDR2 YYDKDF (reference sequence). This CDR3 has 17 residues.

This clonotype was counted a few times. The V call is TRBV18, the J call TRBJ1-4; a weak D match, TRBD1 (5 bases). The V end lost 0 bases, the J end lost 8 bases, and 16 bases lay between the germline ends. Per the germline V gene, CDR1 is KGHSH and CDR2 is LQKENI. CDR3 length: 16 residues. The CDR3: CASSPPTRRRGEKLFF. DNA of the CDR3: TGTGCCAGCTCACCACCGACAAGGCGGCGGGGGGAAAAACTGTTTTTT.

The chain is built from TRBV15 and TRBJ1-3; unclear D gene. The CDR3 extends over 13 amino acids. Looked up from germline, CDR1 is LNHNV and CDR2 is YYDKDF (reference sequence). Trimming removed 0 bases at V and 2 bases at J, with 2 bases between. In DNA, the CDR3 is TGTGCCACCAGCAGAGATACTGGAAACACCATATATTTT. As protein: CATSRDTGNTIYF.

V is TRBV27 and J is TRBJ2-3; 7 nucleotides agree with TRBD1. V gave up 3 bases and J gave up 5 bases; unmatched junction bases: 5. CDR1 and CDR2 (germline): MNHEY, SMNVEV (reference sequence). The CDR3 totals 14 residues. In DNA form, the CDR3 reads TGTGCCAGCAGTTTTCTAAGGGGGCAAGATACGCAGTATTTT. Amino acid sequence: CASSFLRGQDTQYF.

The chain employs TRBV10-3 and TRBJ1-3; D unresolved. Germline CDR1 is ENHRY and CDR2 is SYGVKD. Trimming pared 10 bases from V and 4 bases from J, leaving 14 bases between. The CDR3 consists of 13 residues. CDR3 protein: CATREAAGNTIYF. The CDR3 nucleotides are TGTGCCACGCGAGAGGCAGCCGGAAACACCATATATTTT.

In this sample, this clonotype turned up many times. This chain connects TRBV7-3 to TRBJ2-1, with TRBD2 as a possible D gene (6 bases). V was pared by 5 bases and J by 0 bases, with 11 bases between. Germline-derived CDR1 and CDR2 are SGHTA and FQGTGA. The CDR3 runs 15 residues. The CDR3 region is CASSILGGSYNEQFF. CDR3 DNA sequence: TGTGCCAGCAGCATCCTGGGGGGCTCCTACAATGAGCAGTTCTTC.

V is TRBV7-6 and J is TRBJ2-1, with D possibly TRBD2 on 5 matching bases. V was pared by 6 bases and J by 9 bases, with 12 bases between. Germline V gene data show CDR1 as SGHVS and CDR2 as FNYEAQ. The CDR3 covers 12 residues. In nucleotides, the CDR3 is TGTGCCAGCAGACCCTCTCGGGGTGAGCAGTTCTTC. This codes for CASRPSRGEQFF.

In this sample, this clonotype turned up many times. The rearrangement uses TRBV10-3 and TRBJ1-1; perhaps TRBD1 as D (6 bases). Germline CDR1 ENHRY, CDR2 SYGVKD. Trimming removed 3 bases at V and 5 bases at J, with 13 bases between. This CDR3 spans 14 amino acids. The CDR3: CAISEGRGRTEAFF. CDR3 nucleotides: TGTGCCATCAGTGAAGGCAGGGGACGGACTGAAGCTTTCTTT.

This clonotype was seen a handful of times. The chain is built from TRBV12-3 or TRBV12-4 and TRBJ1-2; 8 bases align to TRBD1. With 2 bases clipped from V and 8 bases from J, the junction kept 10 bases outside the gene matches. The CDR3 length is 15 residues. The CDR3 DNA reads TGTGCCAGCAGTTTATGGCCAGGGGGCGAGTCGGGCTACACCTTC. This sequence encodes CASSLWPGGESGYTF.

The chain joins TRBV20-1 to TRBJ2-2; D possibly corresponds to TRBD2 (5 bases). CDR1 is DFQATT and CDR2 is SNEGSKA in the germline V gene (reference sequence). V shed 1 base and J shed 6 bases, with 12 bases lying between them. The CDR3 is made up of 14 amino acids. CDR3 protein: CSARAKGEAGELFF. The CDR3 DNA is TGCAGTGCTAGAGCCAAGGGAGAGGCCGGGGAGCTGTTTTTT.

The CDR3 nucleotides are TGTGCCAGCAGCAGTAAACAGGGGAAAGGCTACACCTTC. It translates to CASSSKQGKGYTF. The gene calls are TRBV11-3 and TRBJ1-2, with 7 positions matching TRBD1. The V and J ends lost 5 bases and 8 bases, in that order; junction bases with no gene match: 8. CDR3 length: 13 amino acids. The V gene's germline CDR1 is SGHNT and CDR2 YENEEA. The whole variable domain, remainder taken from reference TRBV11-3 and TRBJ1-2, is EAGVVQSPRYKIIEKKQPVAFWCNPISGHNTLYWYLQNLGQGPELLIRYENEEAVDDSQLPKDRFSAERLKGVDSTLKIQPAELGDSAVYLCASSSKQGKGYTFGSGTRLTVV.

The rearrangement links TRBV15 to TRBJ2-2; 7 bases are a match to TRBD1. The junction had 2 bases not matched to a gene; V was cut back by 1 base and J by 3 bases. CDR3 length: 15 amino acids. Germline V gene sequence: CDR1 LNHNV, CDR2 YYDKDF (reference sequence). This CDR3 is CATSRVQGYTGELFF. The CDR3, as DNA: TGTGCCACCAGCAGAGTACAGGGGTACACCGGGGAGCTGTTTTTT.

This clonotype was seen a few times. The V gene is TRBV7-2, the J gene TRBJ1-5; tentative D call: TRBD1 (5 bases). The CDR3 has 13 residues. V lost 5 bases, J lost 5 bases, and 10 bases lay in between. Germline loops: CDR1 SGHTA, CDR2 FQGNSA. For the CDR3, the DNA is TGTGCCAGCAGCCTGGGGCCGTATCAGCCCCAGCATTTT. Amino acid sequence: CASSLGPYQPQHF.

This clonotype was picked up a small number of times. The rearrangement links TRBV29-1 to TRBJ1-2; unclear D gene. Germline V gene sequence: CDR1 SQVTM, CDR2 ANQGSEA. This CDR3 has 13 residues. The ends were cut back, 2 bases at V and 4 bases at J, with 11 bases in the middle. The CDR3, as DNA: TGCAGCGTTGAAAGGACGGCGGTCTATGGCTACACCTTC. This sequence encodes CSVERTAVYGYTF.

The CDR3 region is CASRAAGLVRNEQFF. The CDR3 nucleotides read TGTGCCAGCAGAGCAGCGGGACTAGTGAGAAATGAGCAGTTCTTC. The chain carries TRBV27 and TRBJ2-1; 8 nucleotides line up with TRBD2. Germline V lookup: CDR1 MNHEY, CDR2 SMNVEV (reference sequence). There are 15 residues in the CDR3. After removal of 6 bases from V and 7 bases from J, the junction contained 11 bases not matched to a gene.

The V gene is TRBV7-2, the J gene TRBJ1-1; 7 positions match TRBD1. The CDR3 extends over 15 amino acids. Germline V gene sequence: CDR1 SGHTA, CDR2 FQGNSA. Losses at the gene ends were 2 bases for V and 4 bases for J; bases not matched to a gene: 7. The CDR3 protein is CASSLLYRGSTEAFF. The CDR3 DNA is TGTGCCAGCAGCTTACTCTACAGGGGAAGCACTGAAGCTTTCTTT.

This clonotype was seen more than once but under ten times. The genes are TRBV6-1 and TRBJ2-5, with D unclear. Germline V gives CDR1 MNHNS, CDR2 SASEGT. Trimming took 5 bases from V and 4 from J, leaving 17 bases between them. CDR3 size: 15 residues. DNA for the CDR3: TGTGCCAGCAGTACCCGGGTTCTGGGCGGAGAGACCCAGTACTTC. Amino acids: CASSTRVLGGETQYF.

The rearrangement uses TRBV18 and TRBJ1-5; no clear D. Trimming stripped 1 base from V and 7 bases from J, with 17 bases between. From germline, CDR1 is KGHSH and CDR2 LQKENI. This CDR3 region has 16 residues. The chain's CDR3 is CASSPRSGGGYQPQHF. The CDR3 DNA follows: TGTGCCAGCTCACCACGTTCGGGTGGAGGGTACCAGCCCCAGCATTTT. Variable domain in full (rest from reference TRBV18 and TRBJ1-5): NAGVMQNPRHLVRRRGQEARLRCSPMKGHSHVYWYRQLPEEGLKFMVYLQKENIIDESGMPKERFSAEFPKEGPSILRIQQVVRGDSAAYFCASSPRSGGGYQPQHFGDGTRLSIL.

The rearrangement uses TRBV5-1 and TRBJ1-2; D ambiguous. The CDR3 extends over 14 amino acids. Trimming shortened V by 4 bases and J by 4 bases, and 14 bases separated the two germline ends. Looked up from germline, CDR1 is SGHRS and CDR2 is YFSETQ. CDR3 sequence (DNA): TGCGCCAGCAGCCCTTCGGCAGAGTCCTATGGCTACACCTTC. Amino acid sequence: CASSPSAESYGYTF.

This clonotype showed up just once. The rearrangement links TRBV2 to TRBJ1-1, with no clear D. The V gene lost 6 bases and the J gene lost 1 base, with 9 bases spanning the gap. Germline V gene lookup returns CDR1 SNHLY and CDR2 FYNNEI. There are 13 residues in the CDR3. CDR3: CASREAENTEAFF. The CDR3 DNA follows: TGTGCCAGCAGGGAGGCAGAGAACACTGAAGCTTTCTTT.

V usage is TRBV6-2 or TRBV6-3 and J usage is TRBJ2-3, with 7 bases that match TRBD1. CDR3 length: 17 amino acids. Germline V gene data show CDR1 as MNHEY and CDR2 as SVGEGT. V lost 0 bases and J lost 4; bases outside the gene matches: 10. In DNA, the CDR3 is TGTGCCAGCAGTTACTCGAACAGGGGCGACTACTCAGATACGCAGTATTTT. This codes for CASSYSNRGDYSDTQYF.